Listed here are 22 T cell receptor beta chains from one sample, sequenced in a study of tissue T cells after allogeneic stem cell transplantation. Here immunoSEQ multiplex PCR was the method, and the copy in TCRdb shows in-frame clones only, minus some. Of roughly 50,000 clones in the sample, around 72% were seen once. Input material: sorted cells pooled from one or two spleens. Receptors originate from a pool of C57BL/6 mice in good health.

As to this clone: All gene names here are mouse names. Sequencing ends 1 residue short of the CDR3 end; the germline J gene provides the rest. V usage is TRBV30 and J usage is TRBJ1-2, with 8 bases identical to TRBD1. CDR1 is SQVVS and CDR2 is ANEGSEA in the germline V gene. The CDR3 runs 12 residues. The trim removed 3 bases at V and 4 bases at J, leaving 1 base unmatched. CDR3 DNA, as far as it was read: TGTAGTTCTAGCGGGACAGGCTCCGACTACACC. Protein: CSSSGTGSDYT. The full CDR3 protein is CSSSGTGSDYTF.

Points on this clone: Gene names denote mouse genes. The missing CDR3 end, 1 residue past where the read stops, is filled in from the germline J gene. The chain recombines TRBV3 with TRBJ2-2, with 8 bases identical to TRBD2. Unmatched junction bases numbered 1, after V lost 4 bases and J lost 0 bases. The CDR3 runs to 15 residues. Germline CDR1 is SNHLY and CDR2 is FYNGKV (reference sequence). The CDR3 bases that were read are TGTGCCAGCAGCTGGACTGGGTCAAACACCGGGCAGCTCTAC. It specifies CASSWTGSNTGQLY. The CDR3 as a whole reads CASSWTGSNTGQLYF.

Concerning this clone itself: Gene names follow the mouse nomenclature. The chain's CDR3 is CASSQQGNYAEQFF. The DNA read from the CDR3 is TGTGCCAGCAGCCAACAGGGTAACTATGCTGAGCAGTTC. V gene TRBV19 combines with J gene TRBJ2-1; D is perhaps TRBD1 (6 bases). The CDR3 end falls 1 residue outside the read, so it is completed with the germline J gene. This CDR3 is 14 amino acids long. Germline V lookup: CDR1 FNHDT, CDR2 SITEND (reference sequence). With 5 bases removed from V and 0 bases from J, the gap between germline ends came to 9 bases.

To note about this clone: The genes are named according to mouse. The read terminates 1 residue ahead of where the CDR3 ends, so the germline J gene completes it. The V and J genes are TRBV19 and TRBJ2-5; 8 positions match TRBD2. The CDR3 covers 14 residues. The ends lost 2 bases at V and 4 bases at J; junction bases unmatched: 3. From germline, CDR1 is FNHDT and CDR2 SITEND (reference sequence). The CDR3 loop is CASSILGGKDTQYF. Incomplete CDR3 DNA: TGTGCCAGCAGTATTCTGGGGGGCAAAGACACCCAGTAC.

Turning to this clone: Gene names are the mouse ones. The sequenced fragment ends 1 residue before the CDR3 boundary, so the rest is inferred from the germline J gene. V gene TRBV13-2 combines with J gene TRBJ2-4; TRBD2 aligns across 11 bases. This CDR3 region has 16 residues. The J segment lost 0 bases and the V segment lost 5 bases, leaving 5 bases of the junction unmatched. Germline loops: CDR1 NNHNN, CDR2 SYGAGS (reference sequence). The sequenced CDR3 bases are TGTGCCAGCGGCCGGGACTGGGGGAGTAGTCAAAACACCTTGTAC. This sequence encodes CASGRDWGSSQNTLY. The CDR3 in its entirety is CASGRDWGSSQNTLYF.

This clone was counted once. Any gene name here is a mouse gene name. Sequencing ends 1 residue short of the CDR3 end; the germline J gene provides the rest. The chain combines TRBV16 with TRBJ2-1, with 8 bases matching TRBD2. Trimming cost V 5 bases and J 4 bases; bases outside gene matches: 7. Germline V gene lookup returns CDR1 SGHSA and CDR2 FRNQAP. The CDR3 sequence is 15 residues long. Partial CDR3 DNA: TGTGCAAGCAGCCGACGACTGGGGCCTTATGCTGAGCAGTTC. Its protein product is CASSRRLGPYAEQF. The full CDR3 protein is CASSRRLGPYAEQFF.

In regard to this clone: Gene names and germline match the mouse. Coverage ceases 1 residue before the CDR3 finishes, and the germline J gene fills in the end. The V call is TRBV14, the J call TRBJ2-4, with D possibly TRBD2 on 5 matching bases. Germline lookup yields CDR1 SGHDT and CDR2 FRDEAV. The V end was cut by 2 bases, the J end by 4 bases, with 8 bases between. The CDR3 extends over 13 amino acids. CDR3 bases read: TGTGCCAGCAGTTTTGCTGGGAAAAACACCTTGTAC. Protein product: CASSFAGKNTLY. The full-length CDR3 reads as CASSFAGKNTLYF.

As for this clone: Gene and germline names: mouse. Read sequence stops 1 residue before the CDR3 end, and the germline J gene provides the missing end. This rearrangement joins TRBV20 to TRBJ2-7; 8 nucleotides align to TRBD2. The CDR3 runs 14 residues. CDR1 is GFQATS and CDR2 is STVNSAI in the germline V gene. V lost 0 bases, J lost 3 bases, and 4 bases stayed unmatched. This chain's CDR3 is CGARDLWGGYEQYF. CDR3 bases read: TGTGGTGCTAGGGATCTATGGGGGGGCTATGAACAGTAC.

This clone has only a few counts. Gene names are mouse gene names. From the germline J gene comes the end of the CDR3, since the read stops 1 residue before it. The chain uses TRBV16 and TRBJ2-7; 8 bases fit TRBD2. The CDR3 covers 13 residues. Germline-derived CDR1 and CDR2 are SGHSA and FRNQAP. The ends lost 1 base at V and 4 bases at J; junction bases unmatched: 0. The covered CDR3 bases are TGTGCAAGCAGCTTAGTGGGGGGGTATGAACAGTAC. Protein: CASSLVGGYEQY. The entire CDR3 protein reads CASSLVGGYEQYF.

This clone was seen a handful of times. Gene labels here are mouse ones. The CDR3 end lies 1 residue beyond the end of the read and is filled in from the germline J gene. The chain uses TRBV19 and TRBJ1-3; D not resolved. The germline gives CDR1 FNHDT, CDR2 SITEND (reference sequence). The CDR3 is 14 residues long. The V gene lost 0 bases and the J gene lost 0 bases, with 4 bases spanning the gap. The part of the CDR3 DNA that was read is TGTGCCAGCAGTATAGGAGTTTCTGGAAATACGCTCTAT. Translated: CASSIGVSGNTLY. The CDR3 as a whole reads CASSIGVSGNTLYF.

On this clone: Mouse germline and gene names are used. The CDR3 extends 1 residue past the end of the read, so its final part is completed from the germline J gene. The gene calls are TRBV1 and TRBJ2-4; D gene unclear. The ends were cut back, 5 bases at V and 0 bases at J, with 9 bases in the middle. This CDR3 comprises 14 residues. Germline V gene data show CDR1 as NSQYPW and CDR2 as LRSPGD (reference sequence). The CDR3 protein is CTCSPQRSQNTLYF. Incomplete CDR3 DNA: TGCACCTGCAGTCCCCAGAGGAGTCAAAACACCTTGTAC.

With respect to this clone: Gene names and germline refer to mouse. The read is 1 residue too short to cover the CDR3 end, so that end is filled in from the germline J gene. This chain connects TRBV12-1 to TRBJ2-3; D unclear. CDR3 length: 12 amino acids. V was pared by 0 bases and J by 3 bases, with 3 bases between. Germline V lookup: CDR1 SGHSN, CDR2 HYEKVE. This chain's CDR3 is CASSLEAETLYF. Incomplete CDR3 DNA: TGTGCCAGCTCTCTCGAGGCAGAAACGCTGTAT. Variable domain in full (rest from reference TRBV12-1 and TRBJ2-3): DSGVVQSPRHIIKEKGGRSVLTCIPISGHSNVVWYQQTLGKELKFLIQHYEKVERDKGFLPSRFSVQQFDDYHSEMNMSALELEDSAMYFCASSLEAETLYFGSGTRLTVL.

For this clone: Here the gene names and germline are mouse. The read is 1 residue too short to cover the CDR3 end, so that end is filled in from the germline J gene. The chain joins TRBV13-2 to TRBJ1-5; no definite D call. CDR1 is NNHNN and CDR2 is SYGAGS in the germline V gene (reference sequence). CDR3 length: 10 residues. Trimming left V 2 bases short and J 9 bases short, with 3 bases between. CDR3 bases read: TGTGCCAGCGGTGAGGGGGCTCCGCTT. This gives the protein CASGEGAPL. The whole CDR3 reads CASGEGAPLF.

Concerning this clone itself: Mouse gene names apply. From the germline J gene comes the end of the CDR3, since the read stops 1 residue before it. The chain links TRBV14 to TRBJ1-2; 8 nucleotides match TRBD1. Trimming took 2 bases from V and 3 from J; bases not matched to a gene: 3. CDR3 size: 14 residues. Germline V gene lookup returns CDR1 SGHDT and CDR2 FRDEAV. The sequenced CDR3 bases are TGTGCCAGCAGTTTGGGCAGGGGGCACTCCGACTACACC. Translated: CASSLGRGHSDYT. The CDR3, in full, reads CASSLGRGHSDYTF.

A remark on this clone: Gene names and germline refer to mouse. The CDR3 end is not reached by the read, which stops 1 residue before it; the germline J gene fills it in. The chain carries TRBV13-2 and TRBJ1-2; possible D gene TRBD1, 5 bases. V was cut by 2 bases and J by 0 bases, with 8 bases left in between. Germline lookup yields CDR1 NNHNN and CDR2 SYGAGS (reference sequence). The length of the CDR3 is 14 residues. The CDR3 sequence: CASGEAGTNSDYTF. CDR3 bases read: TGTGCCAGCGGTGAAGCAGGGACAAACTCCGACTACACC.

This clone has just a few counts. Germline and genes here are mouse. The read ends 1 residue before the CDR3 terminus; that terminus is restored from the germline J gene. The chain recombines TRBV4 with TRBJ2-7; D may be TRBD1 (6 bases). Trimming pared 3 bases from V and 0 bases from J, leaving 9 bases between. Germline CDR1 is LGHDT and CDR2 is YNNKQL (reference sequence). The CDR3 is 14 amino acids. Partial CDR3 DNA: TGTGCCAGCAGCTACGGGACATACTCCTATGAACAGTAC. Amino acid sequence: CASSYGTYSYEQY. The complete CDR3 protein is CASSYGTYSYEQYF.

Worth noting for this clone: Gene names and germline match the mouse. The missing CDR3 end, 1 residue past where the read stops, is filled in from the germline J gene. This sequence joins TRBV19 and TRBJ2-4; D is uncertain. V lost 4 bases and J 0 bases, leaving 6 bases between the germline ends. Germline-derived CDR1 and CDR2 are FNHDT and SITEND (reference sequence). The CDR3 runs 13 residues. The chain's CDR3 is CASSPNSQNTLYF. The covered CDR3 bases are TGTGCCAGCAGTCCAAATAGTCAAAACACCTTGTAC.

As for this clone: The gene names given are mouse names. The observed sequence ends 1 residue before the CDR3 terminus, with the missing tail filled in from the germline J gene. V is TRBV31 and J is TRBJ2-1; 10 nucleotides agree with TRBD2. Unmatched junction bases numbered 1, after V lost 7 bases and J lost 1 base. Germline CDR1 reads GKSSPN; CDR2 reads SITVG. The CDR3 runs to 13 residues. CDR3 DNA (partial): TGTGCCTTGGGACTGGGGAACTATGCTGAGCAGTTC. Translation: CALGLGNYAEQF. The whole CDR3 reads CALGLGNYAEQFF.

Details on this clone: The listed genes are named as in mouse. Read coverage stops 1 residue before the CDR3 terminus; the germline J gene supplies the remainder. V usage is TRBV17 and J usage is TRBJ2-4; 9 nucleotides match TRBD1. The CDR3 totals 14 residues. From germline, CDR1 is MNHDT and CDR2 YYDKIL. J gave up 6 bases and V 1 base, and 2 bases lay outside the gene matches. The CDR3 is CASSRGQGGNTLYF. CDR3 DNA, as far as it was read: TGTGCTAGCAGTAGAGGACAGGGGGGGAACACCTTGTAC.

Regarding this clone: Each gene name is a mouse one. The CDR3 is cut off 1 residue early in the read; its end comes from the germline J gene. The chain has TRBV3 and TRBJ1-3; the D is unclear. Trimming took 5 bases from V and 1 from J, leaving 12 bases between them. Germline V gene sequence: CDR1 SNHLY, CDR2 FYNGKV (reference sequence). This CDR3 contains 15 residues. The covered CDR3 bases are TGTGCCAGCAGCCTCGACAATCAATCTGGAAATACGCTCTAT. Its translation: CASSLDNQSGNTLY. The whole CDR3 sequence is CASSLDNQSGNTLYF.

Points on this clone: Mouse names are used for the genes. The observed sequence ends 1 residue before the CDR3 terminus, with the missing tail filled in from the germline J gene. The V and J genes are TRBV13-2 and TRBJ2-3; perhaps TRBD2 as D (5 bases). The V and J ends lost 1 base and 0 bases respectively, with 9 bases between them. Germline V gene lookup returns CDR1 NNHNN and CDR2 SYGAGS (reference sequence). The CDR3 consists of 15 residues. CDR3 sequence: CASGDSWASAETLYF. The DNA read from the CDR3 is TGTGCCAGCGGTGATTCCTGGGCTAGTGCAGAAACGCTGTAT.

Points on this clone: Gene names and germline refer to mouse. The sample carries other DNA sequences with the same CDR3. CDR3 protein: CASSLEGGRAETLYF. CDR3 bases read: TGTGCAAGCAGCTTAGAGGGGGGGCGTGCAGAAACGCTGTAT. This chain links TRBV16 with TRBJ2-3, with 8 bases that match TRBD2. The CDR3 goes on 1 residue after the read ends, and that part is filled in from the germline J gene. J lost 1 base, V lost 0 bases, and 0 bases had no gene match. Germline CDR1 SGHSA, CDR2 FRNQAP. The CDR3 sequence is 15 residues long. Full variable domain (rest looked up from reference TRBV16 and TRBJ2-3): NAGVIQTPRHKVTGKGQEATLWCEPISGHSAVFWYRQTIVQGLEFLTYFRNQAPIDDSGMPKERFSAQMPNQSHSTLKIQSTQPQDSAVYLCASSLEGGRAETLYFGSGTRLTVL.